Listed here are 2 T cell receptor beta chains from one sample, sequenced in a study of blood T cell repertoires in COVID-19. The protocol was immunoSEQ multiplex PCR, while the TCRdb copy is restricted to in-frame clones and leaves out a portion. The sample contains roughly 55,000 clones, just over 85% of which appear only once. Sequencing was performed on peripheral blood. The receptor set was obtained from a man between 70 and 80 years old with active COVID-19.

The rearrangement joins TRBV20-1 to TRBJ1-1; D ambiguous. Germline CDR1 and CDR2: DFQATT and SNEGSKA (reference sequence). With 3 bases removed from V and 3 bases from J, the gap between germline ends came to 14 bases. This CDR3 comprises 14 residues. Here the CDR3 reads CSASLVVRDTEAFF. The CDR3 DNA follows: TGCAGTGCTAGTCTCGTAGTGAGGGACACTGAAGCTTTCTTT.

The chain couples TRBV6-5 to TRBJ2-5, with unresolved D. Trimming shortened V by 6 bases and J by 5 bases, and 10 bases separated the two germline ends. The germline V gene has CDR1 MNHEY and CDR2 SVGAGI. CDR3 length: 12 residues. CDR3 nucleotides: TGTGCCAGCAGCATCCTCGGGGAGACCCAGTACTTC. This gives the protein CASSILGETQYF.